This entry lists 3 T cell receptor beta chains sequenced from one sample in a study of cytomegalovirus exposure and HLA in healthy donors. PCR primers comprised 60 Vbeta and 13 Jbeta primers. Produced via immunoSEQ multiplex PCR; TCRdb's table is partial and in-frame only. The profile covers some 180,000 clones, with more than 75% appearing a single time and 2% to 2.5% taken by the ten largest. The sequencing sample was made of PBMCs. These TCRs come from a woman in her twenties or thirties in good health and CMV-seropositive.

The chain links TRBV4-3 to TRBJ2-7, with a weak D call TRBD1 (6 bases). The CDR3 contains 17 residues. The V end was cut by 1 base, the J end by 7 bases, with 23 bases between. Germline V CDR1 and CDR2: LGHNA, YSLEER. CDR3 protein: CASSQVLTGTPPVEQYF. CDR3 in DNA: TGCGCCAGCAGCCAAGTTCTTACCGGGACACCCCCAGTTGAGCAGTACTTC.

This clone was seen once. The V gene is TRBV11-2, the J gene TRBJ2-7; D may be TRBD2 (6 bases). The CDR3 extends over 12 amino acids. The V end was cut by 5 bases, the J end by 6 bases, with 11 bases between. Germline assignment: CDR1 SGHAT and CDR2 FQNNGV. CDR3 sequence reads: CASSDHGGEQYF. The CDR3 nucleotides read TGTGCCAGCAGCGACCACGGGGGCGAGCAGTACTTC.

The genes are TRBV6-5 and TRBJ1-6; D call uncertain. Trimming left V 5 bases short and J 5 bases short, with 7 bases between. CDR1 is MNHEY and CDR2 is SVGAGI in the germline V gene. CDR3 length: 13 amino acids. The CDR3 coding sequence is TGTGCCAGCAGTGCTTTAGATAATTCACCCCTCCACTTT. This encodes CASSALDNSPLHF.